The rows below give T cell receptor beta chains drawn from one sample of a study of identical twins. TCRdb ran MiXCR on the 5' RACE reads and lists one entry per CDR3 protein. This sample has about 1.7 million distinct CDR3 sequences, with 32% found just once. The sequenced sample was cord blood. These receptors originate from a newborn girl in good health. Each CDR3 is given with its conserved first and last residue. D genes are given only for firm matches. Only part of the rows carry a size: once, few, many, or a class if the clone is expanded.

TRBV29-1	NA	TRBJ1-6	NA	TGCAGCGTGGCTGAGAGCCGGGTCTCACCCCTCCACTTT	CSVAESRVSPLHF
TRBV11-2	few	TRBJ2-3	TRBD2	TGTGCCAGCAGCTCCTTTAGCGGGGGCGCAGATACGCAGTATTTT	CASSSFSGGADTQYF
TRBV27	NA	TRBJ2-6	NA	TGTGCCAGCTGCCCTTCTGGGGCCAACGTCCTGACTTTC	CASCPSGANVLTF
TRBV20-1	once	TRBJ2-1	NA	TGCAGTGCGAGTCGGCACTCCTACGAGCAGTTCTTC	CSASRHSYEQFF
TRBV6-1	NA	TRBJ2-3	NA	TGTGCCAGCCAAGCATTTACCCTGACCGCCGCACCCGTATCTAGCACAGATACGCAGTATTTT	CASQAFTLTAAPVSSTDTQYF
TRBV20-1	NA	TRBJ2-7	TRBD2	TGCAGTGCTAGGTCGGGTAGCGGGGGAACCTACAATGAGCAGTACTTC	CSARSGSGGTYNEQYF
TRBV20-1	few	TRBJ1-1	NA	TGCAGTGCTACCCAACTGGGCACTGAAGCTTTCTTT	CSATQLGTEAFF
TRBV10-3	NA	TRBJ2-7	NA	TGTGCCATCAGTGGGCAACAGGGATCCTACAATGAGCAGTACTTC	CAISGQQGSYNEQYF
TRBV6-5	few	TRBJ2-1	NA	TGTGCCAGCAGTTACTCGCCTAGCACCGGTGAGCAGTTCTTC	CASSYSPSTGEQFF
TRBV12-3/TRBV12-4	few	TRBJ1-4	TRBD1	TGTGCCAGCGGCCCCCGGGACAGGCCTGCAACTAATGAAAAACTGTTTTTT	CASGPRDRPATNEKLFF
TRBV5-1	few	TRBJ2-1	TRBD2	TGCGCCAGCAGCATGGCCGTGAGGAGCGGGACGCCTGCCTACAATGAGCAGTTCTTC	CASSMAVRSGTPAYNEQFF
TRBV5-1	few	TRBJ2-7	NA	TGCGCCAGCAGCTTGAATCCCCGGCAGTACGAGCAGTACTTC	CASSLNPRQYEQYF
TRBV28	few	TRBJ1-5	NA	TGTGCCAGCAGTTTTATGGGTTCTTATAGCAATCAGCCCCAGCATTTT	CASSFMGSYSNQPQHF
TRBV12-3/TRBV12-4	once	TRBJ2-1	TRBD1	TGTGCCAGCAGACATAACTTAGACAGGGCCTACAATGAGCAGTTCTTC	CASRHNLDRAYNEQFF
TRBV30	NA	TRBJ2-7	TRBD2	TGTGCCTGGAGATTCGGTAGGGGACTAGCGTCCTACGAGCAGTACTTC	CAWRFGRGLASYEQYF
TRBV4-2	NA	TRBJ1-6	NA	TGTGCCAGCAGCCAATCCCAGAGCTCCTATAATTCACCCCTCCACTTT	CASSQSQSSYNSPLHF
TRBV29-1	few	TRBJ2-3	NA	TGCAGCGTTAGCCCTTGGGTGGCGGGGCGTCCCACAGATACGCAGTATTTT	CSVSPWVAGRPTDTQYF
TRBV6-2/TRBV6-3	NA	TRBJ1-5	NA	TGTGCCAGCAGTTCATCTGGCACAGTGCTTAATCAGCCCCAGCATTTT	CASSSSGTVLNQPQHF
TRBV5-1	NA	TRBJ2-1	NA	TGCGCCAGCAGCTCGACGCACAGGACACAAGAGACCCAGTTCTTC	CASSSTHRTQETQFF
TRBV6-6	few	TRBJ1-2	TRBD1	TGTGCCAGCAGTTACTCGACAGGGAGAGAAAACTATGGCTACACCTTC	CASSYSTGRENYGYTF
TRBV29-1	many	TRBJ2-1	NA	TGCAGCCCGGCGCGAGGGTCCTACAATGAGCAGTTCTTC	CSPARGSYNEQFF
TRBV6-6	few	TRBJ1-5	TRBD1	TGTGCCAGCAGTTACCGGACAGGGAAGGGCAATCAGCCCCAGCATTTT	CASSYRTGKGNQPQHF
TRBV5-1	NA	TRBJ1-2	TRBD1	TGCGCCAGCAGCTTTCGTACAGGGGACCGAGGACCAAGCTCGAACTATGGCTACACCTTC	CASSFRTGDRGPSSNYGYTF
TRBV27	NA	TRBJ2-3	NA	TGTGCCAGCAGTAGAAGGGCAGGGGCCTGGCAAGATAGCACAGATACGCAGTATTTT	CASSRRAGAWQDSTDTQYF
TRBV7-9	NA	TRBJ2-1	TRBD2	TGTGCCAGCAGCTATTATCTAGCGGGAGACGACAATGAGCAGTTCTTC	CASSYYLAGDDNEQFF
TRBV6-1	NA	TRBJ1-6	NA	TGTGCCACCGCGGACACCGAACTCCTAAGGTCCTATAATTCACCCCTCCACTTT	CATADTELLRSYNSPLHF
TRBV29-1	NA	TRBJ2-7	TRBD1	TGCAGCGTTGGACACCGGGACAGAGTAGCCTACGAGCAGTACTTC	CSVGHRDRVAYEQYF
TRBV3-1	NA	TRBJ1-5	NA	TGTGCCAGCAGCCTGGACAGACAGGCCCCTTATAGCAATCAGCCCCAGCATTTT	CASSLDRQAPYSNQPQHF
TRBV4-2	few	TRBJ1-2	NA	TGTGCCAGCAGCCAAGAAGACCCTAACTATGGCTACACCTTC	CASSQEDPNYGYTF
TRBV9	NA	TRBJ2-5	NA	TGTGCCAGCAGCGCACCTATAGCGCCCGATTTCCAAGAGACCCAGTACTTC	CASSAPIAPDFQETQYF
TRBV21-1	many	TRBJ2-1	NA	TGTGCCAGCAGCACGGGACTAGCGGGGCCAAAGGCAAATGAGCAGTTCTTC	CASSTGLAGPKANEQFF
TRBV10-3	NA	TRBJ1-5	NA	TGTGCCATCAGTGAGTCGATAGGGGGGACCGGGAATCAGCCCCAGCATTTT	CAISESIGGTGNQPQHF
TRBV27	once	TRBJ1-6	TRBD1	TGTGCCAGCAGTTCACCCGCCCGACAGGGCATGAGCTCACCCCTCCACTTT	CASSSPARQGMSSPLHF
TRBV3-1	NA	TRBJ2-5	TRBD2	TGTGCCAGCAGCCGTCTAGCGGGAGAGGTCGACAATGAGCAGTACTTC	CASSRLAGEVDNEQYF
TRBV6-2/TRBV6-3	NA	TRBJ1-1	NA	TGTGCCAGCAGTTACACGCGGCCGGGCACTGAAGCTTTCTTT	CASSYTRPGTEAFF
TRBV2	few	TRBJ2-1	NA	TGTGCCAGCAGTGAAGCGGGCAGGGTCTCCTACAATGAGCAGTTCTTC	CASSEAGRVSYNEQFF
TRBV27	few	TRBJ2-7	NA	TGTGCCAGCAGCTCCCACTCCAGGGTTTACTCCTACGAGCAGTACTTC	CASSSHSRVYSYEQYF
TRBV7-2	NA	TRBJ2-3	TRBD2	TGTGCCAGCAGCTTAAGACTAGCGGGGGGTGCCACAGATACGCAGTATTTT	CASSLRLAGGATDTQYF
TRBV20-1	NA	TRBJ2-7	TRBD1	TGCAGTGCTAGAGATCAGGGGACAGTGATCTACGAGCAGTACTTC	CSARDQGTVIYEQYF
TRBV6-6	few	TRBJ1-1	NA	TGTGCCAGCACCCCGGTTGGCGGGCGGGTGAACACTGAAGCTTTCTTT	CASTPVGGRVNTEAFF
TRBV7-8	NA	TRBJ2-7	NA	TGTGCCAGCAGCTCAAGTCGCGGTACCTACAATGAGCAGTACTTC	CASSSSRGTYNEQYF
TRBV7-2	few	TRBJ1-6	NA	TGTGCCAGCAGCTTAGTTAGGACAGCTCTTTATAATTCACCCCTCCACTTT	CASSLVRTALYNSPLHF
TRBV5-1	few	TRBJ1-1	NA	TGCGCCAGCAGCTTTCTCCAGGGCAAGGAAGCTTTCTTT	CASSFLQGKEAFF
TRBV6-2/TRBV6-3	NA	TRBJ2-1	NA	TGTGCCAGCAGCCTGCTTTCTAGCAGCTCCTACAATGAGCAGTTCTTC	CASSLLSSSSYNEQFF
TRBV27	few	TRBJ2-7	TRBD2	TGTGCCAGCAGTTTATCGAAGTGTTTGGGGGTGGGAGGGTTCTACGAGCAGTACTTC	CASSLSKCLGVGGFYEQYF
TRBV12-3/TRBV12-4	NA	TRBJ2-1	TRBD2	TGTGCCAGCAGTTTACTCCGAAATAGCGGGGGGGCGTACAATGAGCAGTTCTTC	CASSLLRNSGGAYNEQFF
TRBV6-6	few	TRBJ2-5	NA	TGTGCCAGCCGACCGGGGCGAATAGAGACCCAGTACTTC	CASRPGRIETQYF
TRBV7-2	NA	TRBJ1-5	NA	TGTGCCAGCAGCCCGAGAGGTCCCTACAGGGCTAATCAGCCCCAGCATTTT	CASSPRGPYRANQPQHF
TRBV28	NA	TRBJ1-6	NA	TGTGCCAGCAGTTTACGCATAGCGGGCTCCTATAATTCACCCCTCCACTTT	CASSLRIAGSYNSPLHF
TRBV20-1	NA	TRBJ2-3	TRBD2	TGCAGTGCCCCGCTACGACTAGCGGGAGGTCGGACAGATACGCAGTATTTT	CSAPLRLAGGRTDTQYF
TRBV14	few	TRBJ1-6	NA	TGTGCCAGCAGCCAACGGGGAGGCGATTCACCCCTCCACTTT	CASSQRGGDSPLHF
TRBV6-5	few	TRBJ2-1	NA	TGTGCCAGCAGTTTAGAAACGGCGGGTGCCTACAATGAGCAGTTCTTC	CASSLETAGAYNEQFF